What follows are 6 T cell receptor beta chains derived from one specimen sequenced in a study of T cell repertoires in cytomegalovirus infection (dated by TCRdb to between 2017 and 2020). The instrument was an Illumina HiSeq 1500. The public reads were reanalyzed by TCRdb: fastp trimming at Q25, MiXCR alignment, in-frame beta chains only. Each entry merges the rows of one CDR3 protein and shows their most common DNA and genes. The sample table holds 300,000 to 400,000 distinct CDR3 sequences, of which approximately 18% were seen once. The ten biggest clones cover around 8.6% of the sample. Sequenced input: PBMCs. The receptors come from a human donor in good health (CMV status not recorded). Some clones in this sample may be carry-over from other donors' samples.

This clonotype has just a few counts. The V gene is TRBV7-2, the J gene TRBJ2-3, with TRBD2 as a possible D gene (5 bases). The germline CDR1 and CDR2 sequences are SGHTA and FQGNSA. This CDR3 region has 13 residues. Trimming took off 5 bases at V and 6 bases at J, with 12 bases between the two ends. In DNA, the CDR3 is TGTGCCAGCAGCCCCGACTGGGAGGATACGCAGTATTTT. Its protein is CASSPDWEDTQYF.

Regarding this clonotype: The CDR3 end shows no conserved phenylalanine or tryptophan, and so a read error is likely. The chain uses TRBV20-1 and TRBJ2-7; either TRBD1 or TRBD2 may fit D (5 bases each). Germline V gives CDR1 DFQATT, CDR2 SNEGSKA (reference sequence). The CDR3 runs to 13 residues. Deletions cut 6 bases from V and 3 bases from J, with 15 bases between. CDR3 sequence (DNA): TGCAGTGCAGCCCGAGGGGATCTCTACGAGCAGTACTTG. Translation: CSAARGDLYEQYL.

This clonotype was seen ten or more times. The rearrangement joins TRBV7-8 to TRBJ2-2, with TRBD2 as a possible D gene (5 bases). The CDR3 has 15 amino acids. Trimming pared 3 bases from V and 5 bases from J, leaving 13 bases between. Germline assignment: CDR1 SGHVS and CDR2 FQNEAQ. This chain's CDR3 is CASSLSGIRTGELFF. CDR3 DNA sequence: TGTGCCAGCAGCTTGTCGGGGATAAGGACCGGGGAGCTGTTTTTT.

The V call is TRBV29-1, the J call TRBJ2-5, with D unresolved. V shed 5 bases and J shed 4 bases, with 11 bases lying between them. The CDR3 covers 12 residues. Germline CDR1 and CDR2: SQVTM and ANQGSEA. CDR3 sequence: CSVWASTETQYF. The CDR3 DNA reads TGCAGCGTTTGGGCCAGCACAGAGACCCAGTACTTC.

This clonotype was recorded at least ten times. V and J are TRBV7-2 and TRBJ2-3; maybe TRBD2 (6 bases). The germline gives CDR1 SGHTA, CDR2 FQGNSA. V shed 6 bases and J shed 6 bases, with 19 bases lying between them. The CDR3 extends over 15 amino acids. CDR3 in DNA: TGTGCCAGCAGTTTGGTCTTCGGGAGCGAGGATACGCAGTATTTT. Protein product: CASSLVFGSEDTQYF. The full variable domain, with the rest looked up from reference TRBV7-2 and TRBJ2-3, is GAGVSQSPSNKVTEKGKDVELRCDPISGHTALYWYRQSLGQGLEFLIYFQGNSAPDKSGLPSDRFSAERTGGSVSTLTIQRTQQEDSAVYLCASSLVFGSEDTQYFGPGTRLTVL.

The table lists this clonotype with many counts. CDR3 region: CASSLDGNSGNTIYF. CDR3 in DNA: TGTGCCAGCAGCTTAGACGGAAACTCTGGAAACACCATATATTTT. The rearrangement joins TRBV7-2 to TRBJ1-3; D remains ambiguous. CDR3 length: 15 amino acids. V was trimmed by 1 base and J by 0 bases, leaving 7 bases between them. Germline CDR1 reads SGHTA; CDR2 reads FQGNSA.